Listed below are T cell receptor beta chains from one sample, sequenced in a study. The table came from immunoSEQ multiplex PCR; TCRdb's copy has only in-frame clones and leaves some out. This table has about 68,000 clones, around 93% appearing once. Sequencing used PBMCs. Source of these receptors: a middle-aged man with rheumatoid arthritis. Both conserved end residues are part of each CDR3. The D gene is left open where the match is weak. Some rows have no size entry. The others give once, few or many, or a class for an expanded clone.

j_gene	abundance	d_gene	v_gene	CDR3nt	CDR3aa
TRBJ2-5	.	TRBD1	TRBV7-6	TGTGCCAGCAGCTCCGATTTTAGGGACAGGGGCCAAGAGACCCAGTACTTC	CASSSDFRDRGQETQYF
TRBJ2-7	.	.	TRBV19	TGTGCCAGTAGTATTAGGGACGAAGCCTACGAGCAGTACTTC	CASSIRDEAYEQYF
TRBJ1-4	.	TRBD1	TRBV3-1/TRBV3-2	TGTGCCAGCAGCCAGGCCGGACAGGGCGAAAAACTGTTTTTT	CASSQAGQGEKLFF
TRBJ1-1	.	.	TRBV7-2	TGTGCCAGCAGCTGGAGGGGTCCGAACACTGAAGCTTTCTTT	CASSWRGPNTEAFF
TRBJ1-3	.	TRBD1	TRBV14	TGTGCCAGCAAAAAGACAGGGGGGAAAGAAAACACCATATATTTT	CASKKTGGKENTIYF
TRBJ1-2	.	.	TRBV28	TGTGCCAGCAGTGTCGACAGTGAAGCTAACTATGGCTACACCTTC	CASSVDSEANYGYTF
TRBJ2-7	.	TRBD1	TRBV30	TGTGCCTGGGGGACAGGGAACCTCTACGAGCAGTACTTC	CAWGTGNLYEQYF
TRBJ1-5	.	TRBD1	TRBV7-3	TGTGCCAGCAGCTTAATAGGGGGCCGGCAGCCCCAGCATTTT	CASSLIGGRQPQHF
TRBJ2-5	.	TRBD2	TRBV28	TGTGCCAGCAGTCTCCACCCTCTCGCCTCAAGCGGGAGGGGAAAGACCCAGTACTTC	CASSLHPLASSGRGKTQYF
TRBJ1-5	.	.	TRBV7-6	TGTGCCAGCAGCTTAGATGTTGGGTACAGCAGCCAGCCCCAGCATTTT	CASSLDVGYSSQPQHF
TRBJ2-2	.	.	TRBV15	TGTGCCACCAGCGGGGTCTGGGGGGTGGACACCGGGGAGCTGTTTTTT	CATSGVWGVDTGELFF
TRBJ2-2	.	TRBD2	TRBV5-4	TGTGCCAGCAGCTTGGGGCTAGCGGGAGTGGTCGGGGAGCTGTTTTTT	CASSLGLAGVVGELFF
TRBJ1-1	.	.	TRBV6-5	TGTGCCAGCATTTCGGGGTACAGCACTGAAGCTTTCTTT	CASISGYSTEAFF
TRBJ2-1	.	.	TRBV10-3	TGTGCCATCAGTGAAACCCCTCAATCCAATGAGCAGTTCTTC	CAISETPQSNEQFF
TRBJ2-6	few	.	TRBV6-1	TGTGCCAGCAGTGAAGATTTGGGCTCTGGGGCCAACGTCCTGACTTTC	CASSEDLGSGANVLTF
TRBJ2-2	.	TRBD1	TRBV7-2	TGTGCCAGCAGCTTATTTCCGGGACAGGCGAACACCGGGGAGCTGTTTTTT	CASSLFPGQANTGELFF
TRBJ2-7	.	.	TRBV5-5	TGTGCCAGCAGCTTGGCTACAGCGGAATCCTACGAGCAGTACTTC	CASSLATAESYEQYF
TRBJ2-7	.	TRBD2	TRBV6-1	TGTGCCAGCAGGGAACTAGCGGGAGCCAACGAGCAGTACTTC	CASRELAGANEQYF
TRBJ2-6	.	TRBD2	TRBV5-1	TGCGCCAGCAGCTTGGATGCTAGCGGGACCTCTGGGGCCAACGTCCTGACTTTC	CASSLDASGTSGANVLTF
TRBJ1-1	.	.	TRBV2	TGTGCCAGCAGTGAAAACACTGAAGCTTTCTTT	CASSENTEAFF
TRBJ2-5	.	.	TRBV7-3	TGTGCCAGCAGCTTGAGCGGGTCCCAAGAGACCCAGTACTTC	CASSLSGSQETQYF
TRBJ2-6	.	.	TRBV20-1	TGCAGTGCTAGTGAAAGCCAGCTCTCTGGGGCCAACGTCCTGACTTTC	CSASESQLSGANVLTF
TRBJ2-3	.	.	TRBV10-3	TGTGCCATCAGTGAGGCATCTACAGATACGCAGTATTTT	CAISEASTDTQYF
TRBJ1-6	.	.	TRBV9	TGTGCCAGCAGCGTAGGGCTCGCGGGATCACCCCTCCACTTT	CASSVGLAGSPLHF
TRBJ2-6	.	.	TRBV5-1	TGCGCCAGCAGCTTGCTCAGCTCACCTGGGGCCAACGTCCTGACTTTC	CASSLLSSPGANVLTF
TRBJ2-7	.	TRBD2	TRBV7-9	TGTGCCAGCAGCTTCTGGACTAGCGGGAACTCCTACGAGCAGTACTTC	CASSFWTSGNSYEQYF
TRBJ1-5	.	.	TRBV4-1	TGCGCCAGCAGCCAAGGGGGGGCGGGTCGGCAGCCCCAGCATTTT	CASSQGGAGRQPQHF